This T cell receptor (beta chain) was sequenced in a study of T-cell reconstitution after alpha-beta-depleted transplantation in children. The CDR3 is 14 amino acids. Per the germline V gene, CDR1 is DFQATT and CDR2 is SNEGSKA (reference sequence). The V end lost 7 bases, the J end lost 4 bases, and 20 bases lay between the germline ends. Molecular barcoding with unique molecular identifiers was used for the TCRbeta library. From the PCR reads, TCRdb called clonotypes with MiXCR, one entry per CDR3 protein. Seen here are hundreds of thousands of distinct CDR3 sequences, around a sixth observed once, and the top ten hold around 0.96%. Ten or more counts support this clonotype.

The V and J genes are TRBV20-1 and TRBJ2-7; D call uncertain. The TCR sequence derives from a human donor who donated a stem cell graft to a child with acute myeloid leukemia. Sequencing was performed on PBMCs from the stem cell graft donor, taken from the stem cell graft. CDR3 region: CSVSPDAERYEQYF. The DNA for the CDR3 is TGCAGTGTTAGTCCCGACGCAGAACGTTACGAGCAGTACTTC.